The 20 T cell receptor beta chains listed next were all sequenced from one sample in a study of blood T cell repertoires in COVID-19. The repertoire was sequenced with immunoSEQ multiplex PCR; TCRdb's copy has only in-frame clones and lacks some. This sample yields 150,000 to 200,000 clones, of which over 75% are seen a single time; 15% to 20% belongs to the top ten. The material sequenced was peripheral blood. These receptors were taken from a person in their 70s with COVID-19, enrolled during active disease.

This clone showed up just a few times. This chain's CDR3 is CASSFPPHSGGGGETQYF. The CDR3 nucleotides are TGTGCCAGCAGCTTCCCTCCTCATAGCGGGGGAGGGGGGGAGACCCAGTACTTC. V gene TRBV7-2 combines with J gene TRBJ2-5, with 9 nucleotides matching TRBD2. The junction had 16 bases not matched to a gene; V was cut back by 3 bases and J by 5 bases. The CDR3 is made up of 18 amino acids. Germline V gene data show CDR1 as SGHTA and CDR2 as FQGNSA.

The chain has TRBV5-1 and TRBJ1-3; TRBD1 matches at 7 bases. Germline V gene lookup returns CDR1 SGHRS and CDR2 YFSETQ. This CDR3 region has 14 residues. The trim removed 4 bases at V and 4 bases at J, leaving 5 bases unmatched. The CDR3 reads CASSIGQAGNTIYF. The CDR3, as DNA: TGCGCCAGCAGCATAGGACAGGCGGGAAACACCATATATTTT.

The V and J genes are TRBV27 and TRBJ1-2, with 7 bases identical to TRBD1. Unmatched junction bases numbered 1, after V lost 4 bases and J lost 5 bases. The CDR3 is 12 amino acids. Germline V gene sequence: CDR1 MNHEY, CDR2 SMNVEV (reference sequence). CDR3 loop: CASSSQGYGYTF. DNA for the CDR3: TGTGCCAGCAGTTCACAGGGGTATGGCTACACCTTC.

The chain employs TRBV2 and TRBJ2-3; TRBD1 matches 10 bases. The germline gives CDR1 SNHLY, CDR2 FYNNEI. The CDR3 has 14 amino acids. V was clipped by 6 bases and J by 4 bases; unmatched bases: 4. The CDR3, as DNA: TGTGCCAGCAGACGGGACAGGGGATCAGATACGCAGTATTTT. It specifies CASRRDRGSDTQYF.

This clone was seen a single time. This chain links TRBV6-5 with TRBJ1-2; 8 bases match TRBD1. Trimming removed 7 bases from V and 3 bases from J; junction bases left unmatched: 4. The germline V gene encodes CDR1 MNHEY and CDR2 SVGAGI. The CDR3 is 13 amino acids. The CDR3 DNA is TGTGCCAGCAACTCAGGGGGCGACTATGGCTACACCTTC. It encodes CASNSGGDYGYTF.

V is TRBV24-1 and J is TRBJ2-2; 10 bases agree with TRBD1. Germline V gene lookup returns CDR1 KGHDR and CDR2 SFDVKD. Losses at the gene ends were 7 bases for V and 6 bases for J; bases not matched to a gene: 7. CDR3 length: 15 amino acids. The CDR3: CATRPSGQGAGELFF. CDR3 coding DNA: TGTGCCACCAGACCATCAGGACAGGGGGCCGGGGAGCTGTTTTTT.

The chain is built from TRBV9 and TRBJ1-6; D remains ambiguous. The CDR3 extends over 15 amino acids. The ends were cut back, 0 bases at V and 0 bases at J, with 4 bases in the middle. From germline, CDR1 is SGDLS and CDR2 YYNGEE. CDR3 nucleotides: TGTGCCAGCAGCGTAGCCGGCTCCTATAATTCACCCCTCCACTTT. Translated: CASSVAGSYNSPLHF.

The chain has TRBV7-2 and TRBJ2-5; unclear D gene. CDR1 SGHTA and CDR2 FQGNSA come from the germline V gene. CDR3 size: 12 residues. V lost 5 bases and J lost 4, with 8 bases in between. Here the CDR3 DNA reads TGTGCCAGCAGCCCCGTTCGAGAGACCCAGTACTTC. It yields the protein CASSPVRETQYF.

DNA for the CDR3: TGTGCCAGCAGCGTAGAAGCGGGGGTGTACACCGGGGAGCTGTTTTTT. Encoded protein: CASSVEAGVYTGELFF. The chain uses TRBV9 and TRBJ2-2, with 8 bases fitting TRBD2. Germline CDR1 and CDR2: SGDLS and YYNGEE. Losses at the gene ends were 0 bases for V and 3 bases for J; bases not matched to a gene: 4. The CDR3 sequence is 16 residues long. The full variable domain, rest sourced from reference TRBV9 and TRBJ2-2, is DSGVTQTPKHLITATGQRVTLRCSPRSGDLSVYWYQQSLDQGLQFLIQYYNGEERAKGNILERFSAQQFPDLHSELNLSSLELGDSALYFCASSVEAGVYTGELFFGEGSRLTVL.

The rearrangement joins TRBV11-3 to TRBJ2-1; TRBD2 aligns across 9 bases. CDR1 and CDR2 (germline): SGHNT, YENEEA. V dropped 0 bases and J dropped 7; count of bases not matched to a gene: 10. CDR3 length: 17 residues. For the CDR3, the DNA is TGTGCCAGCAGCTTAGATGGAGTTAGCGGGAGTAAAAATGAGCAGTTCTTC. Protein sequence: CASSLDGVSGSKNEQFF.

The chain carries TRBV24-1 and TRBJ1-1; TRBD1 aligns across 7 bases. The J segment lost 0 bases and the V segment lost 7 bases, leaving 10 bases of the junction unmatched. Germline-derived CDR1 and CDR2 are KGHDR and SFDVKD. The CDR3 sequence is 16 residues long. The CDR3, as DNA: TGTGCCACCAGCCCCGGAGGGACAGCGATGAACACTGAAGCTTTCTTT. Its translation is CATSPGGTAMNTEAFF.

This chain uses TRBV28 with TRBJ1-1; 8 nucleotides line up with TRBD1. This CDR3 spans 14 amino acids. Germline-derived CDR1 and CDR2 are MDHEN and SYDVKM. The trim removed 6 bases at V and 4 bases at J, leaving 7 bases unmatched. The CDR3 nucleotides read TGTGCCAGCAGCCACACGACAGGGGCCACTGAAGCTTTCTTT. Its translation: CASSHTTGATEAFF. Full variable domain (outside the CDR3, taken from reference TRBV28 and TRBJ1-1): DVKVTQSSRYLVKRTGEKVFLECVQDMDHENMFWYRQDPGLGLRLIYFSYDVKMKEKGDIPEGYSVSREKKERFSLILESASTNQTSMYLCASSHTTGATEAFFGQGTRLTVV.

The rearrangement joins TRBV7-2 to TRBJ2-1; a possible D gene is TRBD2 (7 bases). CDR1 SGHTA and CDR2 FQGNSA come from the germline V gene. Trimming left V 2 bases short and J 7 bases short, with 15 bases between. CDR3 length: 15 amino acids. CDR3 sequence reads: CASSLLGRGANEQFF. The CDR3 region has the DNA TGTGCCAGCAGCTTATTGGGCCGGGGGGCGAATGAGCAGTTCTTC.

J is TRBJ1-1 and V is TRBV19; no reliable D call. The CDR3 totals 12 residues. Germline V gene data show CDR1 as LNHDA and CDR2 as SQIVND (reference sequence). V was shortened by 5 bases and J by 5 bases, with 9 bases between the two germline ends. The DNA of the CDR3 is TGTGCCAGTAGTTTCGCGGAGACTGAAGCTTTCTTT. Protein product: CASSFAETEAFF.

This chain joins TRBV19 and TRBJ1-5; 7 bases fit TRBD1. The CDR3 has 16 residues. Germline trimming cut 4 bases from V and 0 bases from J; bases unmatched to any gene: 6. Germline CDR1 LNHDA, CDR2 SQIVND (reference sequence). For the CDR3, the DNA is TGTGCCAGTAGTACACAGGGGCGGCGTAGCAATCAGCCCCAGCATTTT. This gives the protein CASSTQGRRSNQPQHF.

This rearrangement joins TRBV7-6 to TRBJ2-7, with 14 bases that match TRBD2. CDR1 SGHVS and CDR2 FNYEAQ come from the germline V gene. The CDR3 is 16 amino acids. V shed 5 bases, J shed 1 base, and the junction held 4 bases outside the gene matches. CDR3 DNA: TGTGCCAGCAGCCCCGGGACTAGCGGGGGTTCCTACGAGCAGTACTTC. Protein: CASSPGTSGGSYEQYF.

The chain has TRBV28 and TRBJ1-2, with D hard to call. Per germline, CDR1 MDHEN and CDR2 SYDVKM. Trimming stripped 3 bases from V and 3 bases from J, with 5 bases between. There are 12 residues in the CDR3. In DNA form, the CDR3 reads TGTGCCAGCAGTTTGGGAGACTATGGCTACACCTTC. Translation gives CASSLGDYGYTF.

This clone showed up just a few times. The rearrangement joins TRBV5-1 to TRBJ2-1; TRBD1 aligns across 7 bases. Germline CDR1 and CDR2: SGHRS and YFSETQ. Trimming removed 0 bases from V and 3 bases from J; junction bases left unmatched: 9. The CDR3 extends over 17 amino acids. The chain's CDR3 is CASSLALNRGFYNEQFF. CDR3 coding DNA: TGCGCCAGCAGCTTGGCCCTAAACAGGGGATTCTACAATGAGCAGTTCTTC.

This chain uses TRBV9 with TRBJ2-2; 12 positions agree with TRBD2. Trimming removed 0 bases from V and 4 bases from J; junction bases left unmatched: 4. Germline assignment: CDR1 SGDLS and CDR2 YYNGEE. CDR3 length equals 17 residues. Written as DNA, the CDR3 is TGTGCCAGCAGCGTAGAGGTGGGACTAGCGGGCACCGGGGAGCTGTTTTTT. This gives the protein CASSVEVGLAGTGELFF. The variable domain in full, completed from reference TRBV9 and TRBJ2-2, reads DSGVTQTPKHLITATGQRVTLRCSPRSGDLSVYWYQQSLDQGLQFLIQYYNGEERAKGNILERFSAQQFPDLHSELNLSSLELGDSALYFCASSVEVGLAGTGELFFGEGSRLTVL.

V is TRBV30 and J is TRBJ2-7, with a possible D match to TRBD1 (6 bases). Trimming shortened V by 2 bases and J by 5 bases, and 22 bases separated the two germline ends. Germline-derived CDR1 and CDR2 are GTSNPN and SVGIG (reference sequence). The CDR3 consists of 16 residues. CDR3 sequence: CAWSSLGGVMGNEQYF. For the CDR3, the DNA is TGTGCCTGGAGTTCCTTAGGGGGAGTGATGGGGAACGAGCAGTACTTC.